This T cell receptor (beta chain) derives from a study of T cells after yellow fever vaccination (dated by TCRdb to about 2019). Concerning the study at large: Libraries from fractions with low cell numbers were prepared with the SMART-Seq v4 Ultra Low Input RNA kit. To track T-cell clones before and after primary and booster YFV17D yellow fever vaccination, bulk TCR alpha and beta repertoires were sequenced longitudinally. Two healthy male donors made up the cohort, one aged 18 to 29 years and the other aged 30 to 40 years. Blood was collected at multiple timepoints before and after primary and secondary immunization, and bulk PBMC replicates and cell subsets were isolated. Results the study describes overall, beyond this receptor: Because the study included only a couple of donors, the extent to which the findings can be generalized is limited. Compared with the primary T-cell response, the secondary T-cell response was faster but weaker, reaching its peak on day 5 rather than on day 15. Computational filtering was required because FACS-sorted repertoires could contain abundant contaminating clonotypes from the bulk population. A small share of clonotypes was detected in both CD4 and CD8 compartments, with the overlap likely arising from convergent recombination. Most clones expanded after primary vaccination were re-detected after the booster (96% of CD4 and 88% of CD8), suggesting broad memory maintenance.

TCR cDNA was made using 5'RACE template switching, a step that added a universal primer site and unique molecular identifiers. cDNA synthesis was primed from both the TCR alpha and TCR beta constant segments. Library amplification used two PCR steps, and the second PCR step added sample barcodes and sequencing adapters. Sequencing of libraries was done on Illumina HiSeq 2500 (2x100 bp) or NovaSeq (2x150 bp). Per the source publication's procedure: Reads were demultiplexed and collapsed into UMI consensus sequences with MIGEC, and V(D)J alignment was performed with MiXCR. Vaccine-responding clonotypes were defined with edgeR using replicate PBMC samples, requiring FDR below 0.01 and a log2 fold change above 5 up to day 15. CD4 or CD8 identity was assigned to each bulk clonotype according to whether the clonotype was present at higher abundance in the sequenced CD4 repertoire or the sequenced CD8 repertoire. Starting from the raw public reads, TCRdb applied fastp trimming at Q25, assembled clones with MiXCR and retained in-frame beta chains. Each record represents a unique CDR3 protein, reported with the most common genes and DNA among its rows. The V and J calls reflect TCRdb's pipeline rather than the authors' work. The sample data list 300,000 to 450,000 distinct CDR3 sequences, and approximately 6% of these were observed just once. In total, the top ten clones hold approximately 15% of the sample.

The treatment or condition label corresponds to: live attenuated yellow fever vaccine strain. Two biological replicates of bulk PBMCs were collected at each blood-draw timepoint. PBMCs were isolated from peripheral blood using a standard Ficoll-Paque protocol. RNA was extracted with TriZol from bulk PBMCs, CD4 and CD8 fractions, and dextramer-positive and dextramer-negative fractions. The CDR3 has 11 amino acids, counting the end cysteine and phenylalanine. The entry retains the CDR3 DNA only, 33 bases that are in frame from base 1. The germline V gene (reference sequence) specifies DFQATT as CDR1 and SNEGSKA as CDR2. V ends up 5 bases short and J 10 bases short, with an unmatched junction base count of 6. This clonotype was counted only a few times. Its antigen is still unknown. No per-base quality is available; no much larger clone lies one base away.

The receptor was isolated from a man in his thirties or forties who received the YFV17D yellow fever vaccine. The sequenced sample was PBMCs, obtained 5 days after the yellow fever booster vaccination. Recombination connected TRBV20-1 to TRBJ2-3, and 7 bases in between align with TRBD1. The nucleotides are TGCAGTGCTCCGACAGGGCGTGCGCAGTATTTT. This is translated as CSAPTGRAQYF.